A single T cell receptor beta chain is shown here with its context. Profiled with immunoSEQ multiplex PCR; TCRdb holds only in-frame clones, not every one. The table records a few hundred thousand clones, approximately 90% of them present only once. The treatment denotes: 15 to 20 received Ad26.COV2.S at low or high dose, single or two shots; several received placebo; per-sample allocation not given. Sample collection was performed on day 63 after the first vaccine or placebo injection. An adult donor aged 18-55 years was enrolled in Boston. The sample comes from a study of Ad26.COV2.S vaccination and SARS-CoV-2 variants. Background on the study: The study gave Ad26.COV2.S intramuscularly, once or twice 56 days apart.

The CDR3 length is 14 residues. V dropped 0 bases and J dropped 7 bases, with 12 bases sitting between them. CDR1 and CDR2 from the germline V gene are LNHNV and YYDKDF (reference sequence). The chain links TRBV15 to TRBJ1-2; D possibly corresponds to TRBD1 (5 bases). The specimen was peripheral blood, collected in a trial of Ad26.COV2.S vaccine versus placebo. This clonotype was sampled from a person aged 18 to 59 who received the Ad26.COV2.S COVID-19 vaccine or a placebo. This CDR3 is CATSREEGAIGYTF. DNA for the CDR3: TGTGCCACCAGCAGAGAGGAAGGGGCGATTGGCTACACCTTC.